Sequencing of this TCR beta chain was carried out in a study of cytomegalovirus exposure and HLA in healthy donors. The CDR3 has 16 residues. Germline CDR1 MDHEN, CDR2 SYDVKM. V lost 5 bases to trimming and J lost 6 bases, with 22 bases between them. PCR involved 60 Vbeta and 13 Jbeta primers. TCRdb's table, derived via immunoSEQ multiplex PCR, lists solely in-frame clones and lacks some. Here the sample spans 120,000 or so clones, 70% to 80% being singletons. The V gene is TRBV28, the J gene TRBJ2-5, with D perhaps matching TRBD1 (6 bases). The source is a man aged 35-49 years in good health and CMV-seropositive. The specimen was PBMCs. The CDR3: CASSPPSDGDKKTQYF. CDR3 bases: TGTGCCAGCAGTCCGCCTTCGGACGGGGACAAGAAGACCCAGTACTTC.